This passage covers 22 T cell receptor beta chains from one sample sequenced in a study of blood T cells in healthy people across ages. Next came a second PCR, run for roughly 6 to 11 cycles, which used a sample-barcoded 5' primer along with a J-beta primer mix. TCRdb itself ran the 5' RACE reads through MiXCR, one entry per CDR3 protein. Of roughly 830,000 distinct CDR3 sequences listed, about 59% are singletons. The specimen sequenced was blood. These receptors were obtained from a man aged 25-45 years in good health.

In regard to this clonotype: The germline gene is not matched at one end of the junction; a read error may be the cause. V usage is TRBV6-5 and J usage is TRBJ2-7, with D perhaps matching TRBD1 or TRBD2 (5 bases each). CDR3 length equals 15 residues. The germline CDR1 and CDR2 sequences are MNHEY and SVGAGI. CDR3 DNA sequence: TGTGCCCGCAGTTATTTGTCCGGGGCCTCCTACGAGCAGTACTTC. Encoded protein: CARSYLSGASYEQYF.

CDR3 region: CASSLTGDYYGYTF. The CDR3 bases are TGTGCCAGCAGCTTAACTGGCGACTACTATGGCTACACCTTC. The chain combines TRBV7-9 with TRBJ1-2; D not certain. The CDR3 totals 14 residues. The ends were cut back, 2 bases at V and 3 bases at J, with 10 bases in the middle. Germline loops: CDR1 SEHNR, CDR2 FQNEAQ (reference sequence).

This clonotype was seen a few times. The CDR3 sequence: CASRAGNTEAFF. The CDR3 DNA reads TGTGCCAGCAGGGCAGGGAACACTGAAGCTTTCTTT. This chain joins TRBV25-1 and TRBJ1-1; D not certain. Between the trimmed V and J ends, which lost 6 bases and 1 base, there was a span of 6 bases. The V gene's germline CDR1 is MGHDK and CDR2 SYGVNS. The CDR3 length is 12 residues.

This clonotype has more than one count but fewer than ten. The genes are TRBV7-2 and TRBJ2-5; TRBD1 matches 9 bases. With V trimmed by 5 bases and J by 11 bases, 9 bases remained unmatched. CDR3 length: 13 residues. Per the germline V gene, CDR1 is SGHTA and CDR2 is FQGNSA. CDR3 coding DNA: TGTGCCAGCAGCCTGCGGACAGGGGATGAGCAGTACTTC. Amino acids: CASSLRTGDEQYF.

This clonotype has only a few counts. This sequence joins TRBV20-1 and TRBJ1-2; 8 bases map to TRBD1. Unmatched junction bases numbered 9, after V lost 0 bases and J lost 6 bases. The germline gives CDR1 DFQATT, CDR2 SNEGSKA (reference sequence). The CDR3 covers 15 residues. DNA of the CDR3: TGCAGTGCTAGAGATTCTCAGGGGGCGCGAAATGGCTACACCTTC. As protein: CSARDSQGARNGYTF.

The rearrangement joins TRBV6-5 to TRBJ2-1, with D perhaps matching TRBD2 (5 bases). Deletions cut 2 bases from V and 8 bases from J, with 10 bases between. This CDR3 has 13 residues. Germline CDR1 MNHEY, CDR2 SVGAGI. The CDR3 DNA sequence: TGTGCCAGCAGTTACGAGGGTTTGGATGAGCAGTTCTTC. Its protein is CASSYEGLDEQFF.

The rearrangement uses TRBV6-2 or TRBV6-3 and TRBJ2-1, with 9 bases fitting TRBD2. Germline values: CDR1 MNHEY, CDR2 SVGEGT. CDR3 size: 15 residues. The V and J ends lost 5 bases and 7 bases, in that order; junction bases with no gene match: 9. CDR3 sequence: CASSAGTSRLNEQFF. CDR3 DNA: TGTGCCAGCAGTGCCGGGACTAGCCGGCTGAATGAGCAGTTCTTC.

J is TRBJ2-5 and V is TRBV3-1, with D uncertain. There are 13 residues in the CDR3. In germline, CDR1 is LGHDT, CDR2 YNNKEL (reference sequence). The V and J ends lost 1 base and 5 bases respectively, with 8 bases between them. CDR3 coding DNA: TGTGCCAGCAGCCAAGGCTTCGAGGAGACCCAGTACTTC. Translating it yields CASSQGFEETQYF.

The rearrangement links TRBV12-3 or TRBV12-4 to TRBJ2-5; D perhaps matches TRBD1 (6 bases). The V end was cut by 3 bases, the J end by 2 bases, with 16 bases between. The length of the CDR3 is 16 residues. In nucleotides, the CDR3 is TGTGCCAGCAGTTTTACAGGGACCCTCTTTCAAGAGACCCAGTACTTC. Protein sequence: CASSFTGTLFQETQYF.

The table lists this clonotype with many counts. The chain couples TRBV5-1 to TRBJ2-7; D might be TRBD2 (5 bases). V was shortened by 2 bases and J by 2 bases, with 11 bases between the two germline ends. CDR3 length: 14 residues. CDR1 and CDR2 from the germline V gene are SGHRS and YFSETQ. DNA of the CDR3: TGCGCCAGCAGCTTTACGGGGATAGCCTACGAGCAGTACTTC. Protein sequence: CASSFTGIAYEQYF.

This rearrangement joins TRBV29-1 to TRBJ2-3; possible D gene TRBD2, 6 bases. The germline V gene has CDR1 SQVTM and CDR2 ANQGSEA. CDR3 length: 15 amino acids. Trimming took off 0 bases at V and 2 bases at J, with 12 bases between the two ends. CDR3 bases: TGCAGCGTTGAAGAAGCGAGCGGGCTCACAGATACGCAGTATTTT. Protein: CSVEEASGLTDTQYF.

This clonotype has a single count. CDR3 sequence: CSAGGTTNYEQYF. Here the CDR3 DNA reads TGCAGTGCTGGTGGGACTACGAACTACGAGCAGTACTTC. The rearrangement uses TRBV20-1 and TRBJ2-5, with 7 positions matching TRBD2. Near its end, the DNA agrees better with TRBJ2-7, so the J call may be wrong. This CDR3 has 13 amino acids. In germline, CDR1 is DFQATT, CDR2 SNEGSKA (reference sequence).

Details on this clonotype: Since a much larger clone is just one base distant, this may be a read error. The genes are TRBV4-3 and TRBJ1-6; D gene unclear. This CDR3 region has 15 residues. CDR1 and CDR2 (germline): LGHNA, YSLEER. CDR3 in DNA: TGCGCCAGCAGCCCAGAAGAAGGCGGTTCTTCACCCTTCCACTTT. This encodes CASSPEEGGSSPFHF.

V and J are TRBV4-2 and TRBJ2-7; D remains unclear. CDR1 is LGHNA, CDR2 YNFKEQ, per germline. Trimming pared 3 bases from V and 6 bases from J, leaving 12 bases between. The CDR3 covers 13 residues. The CDR3 protein is CASSQAGVVEQYF. As DNA, the CDR3 is TGTGCCAGCAGCCAGGCAGGAGTGGTCGAGCAGTACTTC.

The rearrangement uses TRBV27 and TRBJ2-5; TRBD1 might be the D (6 bases). The CDR3 runs to 17 residues. V shed 3 bases and J shed 1 base, with 18 bases lying between them. The V gene's germline CDR1 is MNHEY and CDR2 SMNVEV (reference sequence). For the CDR3, the DNA is TGTGCCAGCAGTTTGACCCGGACAGCGGTTCGCCAAGAGACCCAGTACTTC. Residues: CASSLTRTAVRQETQYF.

The gene calls are TRBV4-3 and TRBJ2-5, with D possibly TRBD2 on 6 matching bases. V lost 4 bases and J 5 bases, leaving 17 bases between the germline ends. Germline loops: CDR1 LGHNA, CDR2 YSLEER. This CDR3 has 15 residues. Here the CDR3 reads CASSPGAGRSETQYF. The CDR3 nucleotides are TGCGCCAGCAGCCCCGGTGCGGGAAGGAGCGAGACCCAGTACTTC.

This clonotype was detected a few times. V gene TRBV15 combines with J gene TRBJ2-5; D is possibly TRBD1 (5 bases). V lost 0 bases and J lost 5, with 13 bases in between. CDR3 size: 15 residues. Germline V gene data show CDR1 as LNHNV and CDR2 as YYDKDF (reference sequence). The CDR3 region has the DNA TGTGCCACCAGCAGAGATCAGGGCGGACGCGAGACCCAGTACTTC. It is translated as CATSRDQGGRETQYF.

This clonotype has more than one count but fewer than ten. The rearrangement uses TRBV12-3 or TRBV12-4 and TRBJ1-2, with 7 nucleotides matching TRBD1. This CDR3 has 15 amino acids. J was trimmed by 4 bases and V by 5 bases; bases with no gene match: 10. Here the CDR3 reads CASSLSRGGPYGYTF. As DNA, the CDR3 is TGTGCCAGCAGTCTTTCGAGAGGGGGCCCCTATGGCTACACCTTC.

This chain uses TRBV7-2 with TRBJ2-1, with 8 bases lining up with TRBD2. V shed 3 bases, J shed 9 bases, and the junction held 7 bases outside the gene matches. Germline V CDR1 and CDR2: SGHTA, FQGNSA. This CDR3 spans 14 amino acids. The CDR3 nucleotides read TGTGCCAGCAGCTTCGGACTAGCAATAGGTGAGCAGTTCTTC. Protein: CASSFGLAIGEQFF. Full variable domain (remainder filled in from reference TRBV7-2 and TRBJ2-1): GAGVSQSPSNKVTEKGKDVELRCDPISGHTALYWYRQSLGQGLEFLIYFQGNSAPDKSGLPSDRFSAERTGGSVSTLTIQRTQQEDSAVYLCASSFGLAIGEQFFGPGTRLTVL.

The chain couples TRBV12-3 or TRBV12-4 to TRBJ1-4; possible D gene TRBD1, 6 bases. The CDR3 runs to 17 residues. Trimming cost V 5 bases and J 1 base, with 17 bases left between them. Written as DNA, the CDR3 is TGTGCCAGCAGTCGATTCAGGGGAACTGGAACTAATGAAAAACTGTTTTTT. It encodes CASSRFRGTGTNEKLFF.

This chain joins TRBV29-1 and TRBJ1-1; D is undetermined. The germline V gene has CDR1 SQVTM and CDR2 ANQGSEA. The CDR3 is made up of 11 amino acids. V shed 5 bases and J shed 5 bases, with 9 bases lying between them. Here the CDR3 reads CSVLDPTEAFF. The CDR3 coding sequence is TGCAGCGTTCTGGATCCGACTGAAGCTTTCTTT.

This rearrangement joins TRBV9 to TRBJ2-1; 9 nucleotides align to TRBD2. CDR1 and CDR2 (germline): SGDLS, YYNGEE. Trimming at V came to 3 bases and at J to 4 bases, leaving 5 bases not matched to a gene. This CDR3 has 15 residues. Written as DNA, the CDR3 is TGTGCCAGCAGCGCCGCGGGGGGGCAATACAATGAGCAGTTCTTC. As protein: CASSAAGGQYNEQFF.